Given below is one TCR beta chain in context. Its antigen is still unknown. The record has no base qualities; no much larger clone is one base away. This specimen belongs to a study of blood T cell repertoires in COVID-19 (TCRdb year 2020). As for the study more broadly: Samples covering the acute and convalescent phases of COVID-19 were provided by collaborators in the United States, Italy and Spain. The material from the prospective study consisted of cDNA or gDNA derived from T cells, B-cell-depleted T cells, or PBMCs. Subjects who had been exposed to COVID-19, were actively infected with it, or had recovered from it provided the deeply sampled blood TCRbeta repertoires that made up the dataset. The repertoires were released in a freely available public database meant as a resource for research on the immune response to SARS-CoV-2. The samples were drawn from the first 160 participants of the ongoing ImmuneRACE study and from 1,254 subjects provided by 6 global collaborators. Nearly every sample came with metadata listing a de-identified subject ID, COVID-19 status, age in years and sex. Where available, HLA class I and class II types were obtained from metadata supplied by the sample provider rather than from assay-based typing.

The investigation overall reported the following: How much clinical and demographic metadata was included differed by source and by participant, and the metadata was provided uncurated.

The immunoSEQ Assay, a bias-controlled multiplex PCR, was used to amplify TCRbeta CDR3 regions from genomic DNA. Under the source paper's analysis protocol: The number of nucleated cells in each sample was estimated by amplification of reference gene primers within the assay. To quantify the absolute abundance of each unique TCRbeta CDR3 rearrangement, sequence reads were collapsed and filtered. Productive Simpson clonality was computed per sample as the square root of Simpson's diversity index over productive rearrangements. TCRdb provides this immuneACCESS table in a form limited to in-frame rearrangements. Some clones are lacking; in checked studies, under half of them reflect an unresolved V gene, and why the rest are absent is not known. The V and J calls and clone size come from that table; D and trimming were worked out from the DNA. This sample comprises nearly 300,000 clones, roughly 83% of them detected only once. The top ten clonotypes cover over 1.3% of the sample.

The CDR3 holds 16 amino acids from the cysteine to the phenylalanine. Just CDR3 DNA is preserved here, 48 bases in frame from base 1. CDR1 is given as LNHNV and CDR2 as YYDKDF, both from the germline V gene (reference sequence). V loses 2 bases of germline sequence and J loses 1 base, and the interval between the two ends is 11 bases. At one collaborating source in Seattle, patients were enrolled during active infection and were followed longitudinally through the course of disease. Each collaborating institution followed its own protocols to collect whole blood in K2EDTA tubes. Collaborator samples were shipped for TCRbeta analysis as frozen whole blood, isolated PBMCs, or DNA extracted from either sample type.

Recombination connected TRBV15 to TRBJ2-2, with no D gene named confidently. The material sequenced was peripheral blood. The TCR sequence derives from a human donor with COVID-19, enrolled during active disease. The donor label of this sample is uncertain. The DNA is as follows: TGTGCCACCAGCAGATCTAACTTCCAGAACACCGGGGAGCTGTTTTTT. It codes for CATSRSNFQNTGELFF.